The 24 T cell receptor beta chains given below trace back to one sample, sequenced in a study of T cell repertoires in cytomegalovirus infection. TCRdb redid the calling of the reads with MiXCR, one entry per CDR3 protein. The sample shows 500,000 or so distinct CDR3 sequences, approximately 15% of them seen only once. The sample consisted of CD8+ T cells from PBMCs. The receptors stem from a human donor in good health (CMV status not recorded). Some clones in this sample may be carry-over from other donors' samples.

The table lists this clonotype with many counts. V is TRBV27 and J is TRBJ1-5, with D possibly matching TRBD1 (6 bases). Germline assignment: CDR1 MNHEY and CDR2 SMNVEV (reference sequence). With 4 bases removed from V and 5 bases from J, the gap between germline ends came to 15 bases. This CDR3 contains 15 residues. The CDR3 nucleotides read TGTGCCAGCAGTTCCTCAGGGGTAAATCATCAGCCCCAGCATTTT. Protein: CASSSSGVNHQPQHF.

This clonotype was counted ten times or more. V usage is TRBV7-8 and J usage is TRBJ1-5, with D perhaps matching TRBD1 (6 bases). Germline CDR1 is SGHVS and CDR2 is FQNEAQ. This CDR3 region has 11 residues. The CDR3 DNA reads TGTGCGACAGGATCCAATCAGCCCCAGCATTTT. This translates into CATGSNQPQHF.

This clonotype turned up a few times. The chain joins TRBV20-1 to TRBJ2-7; D may be TRBD1 (6 bases). V was cut by 1 base and J by 3 bases, with 10 bases left in between. Germline V gene sequence: CDR1 DFQATT, CDR2 SNEGSKA (reference sequence). CDR3 length equals 13 residues. The CDR3 spells CSARARTDYEQYF. CDR3 nucleotides: TGCAGTGCTAGAGCTCGGACAGACTACGAGCAGTACTTC.

The rearrangement joins TRBV13 to TRBJ2-7, with D perhaps matching TRBD2 (6 bases). The V end lost 3 bases, the J end lost 6 bases, and 15 bases lay between the germline ends. Germline-derived CDR1 and CDR2 are PRHDT and FYEKMQ (reference sequence). This CDR3 spans 14 amino acids. The CDR3 DNA reads as TGTGCCAGCAGCTTTGGCGGGACCTTTGGCGAGCAGTACTTC. It is translated as CASSFGGTFGEQYF.

This clonotype has more than one count but fewer than ten. This sequence joins TRBV2 and TRBJ2-5; 9 nucleotides align to TRBD2. J lost 5 bases, V lost 2 bases, and 9 bases had no gene match. Germline values: CDR1 SNHLY, CDR2 FYNNEI. This CDR3 has 16 residues. In DNA form, the CDR3 reads TGTGCCAGCAGTGAAATGGCTAGCGGGGCGCCGGAGACCCAGTACTTC. It codes for CASSEMASGAPETQYF. The variable domain in full, with the rest retrieved from reference TRBV2 and TRBJ2-5, is EPEVTQTPSHQVTQMGQEVILRCVPISNHLYFYWYRQILGQKVEFLVSFYNNEISEKSEIFDDQFSVERPDGSNFTLKIRSTKLEDSAMYFCASSEMASGAPETQYFGPGTRLLVL.

In this sample, this clonotype turned up many times. The V call is TRBV30, the J call TRBJ1-5; D call uncertain. CDR3 length: 13 residues. Germline CDR1 and CDR2: GTSNPN and SVGIG (reference sequence). V was trimmed by 1 base and J by 0 bases, leaving 4 bases between them. CDR3 loop: CAWSEVSNQPQHF. The CDR3 coding sequence is TGTGCCTGGAGTGAGGTTAGCAATCAGCCCCAGCATTTT. The full variable domain, with the rest looked up from reference TRBV30 and TRBJ1-5, is SQTIHQWPATLVQPVGSPLSLECTVEGTSNPNLYWYRQAAGRGLQLLFYSVGIGQISSEVPQNLSASRPQDRQFILSSKKLLLSDSGFYLCAWSEVSNQPQHFGDGTRLSIL.

This clonotype was observed at least ten times. The chain links TRBV28 to TRBJ2-7; 16 bases match TRBD2. V lost 5 bases to trimming and J lost 6 bases; unmatched junction nucleotides: 7. This CDR3 is built from 16 residues. CDR1 and CDR2 from the germline V gene are MDHEN and SYDVKM. CDR3 in DNA: TGTGCCAGCAGTCTAGGGACTAGCGGGAGGGCCGCCGAGCAGTACTTC. This sequence encodes CASSLGTSGRAAEQYF. Together with reference TRBV28 and TRBJ2-7, the CDR3 gives the full variable domain: DVKVTQSSRYLVKRTGEKVFLECVQDMDHENMFWYRQDPGLGLRLIYFSYDVKMKEKGDIPEGYSVSREKKERFSLILESASTNQTSMYLCASSLGTSGRAAEQYFGPGTRLTVT.

The sample holds many counts of this clonotype. The chain joins TRBV7-9 to TRBJ2-7; D is possibly TRBD2 (6 bases). This CDR3 has 15 residues. Germline assignment: CDR1 SEHNR and CDR2 FQNEAQ (reference sequence). Trimming left V 6 bases short and J 3 bases short, with 18 bases between. CDR3 region: CASSPALGLSYEQYF. The CDR3 bases are TGTGCCAGCAGTCCTGCCCTGGGACTGAGCTACGAGCAGTACTTC.

This clonotype was picked up many times. This chain joins TRBV6-1 and TRBJ2-1; D unclear. In germline, CDR1 is MNHNS, CDR2 SASEGT. The germline V and J ends were trimmed by 3 bases and 5 bases, with 14 bases remaining between them. There are 15 residues in the CDR3. The chain's CDR3 is CASSDYSPPNNEQFF. The CDR3 DNA is TGTGCCAGCAGTGACTACTCCCCCCCCAACAATGAGCAGTTCTTC.

This clonotype showed up many times. This chain uses TRBV28 with TRBJ2-5; the match to TRBD2 covers 11 bases. The germline gives CDR1 MDHEN, CDR2 SYDVKM. The ends lost 6 bases at V and 4 bases at J; junction bases unmatched: 10. This CDR3 has 16 residues. The CDR3 DNA follows: TGTGCCAGCAGAGGACTAGCGGGCTCTCCAGGAGAGACCCAGTACTTC. It yields the protein CASRGLAGSPGETQYF.

This clonotype turned up a few times. The J gene is TRBJ2-3, the V gene TRBV27; D unclear. The CDR3 contains 14 residues. V was cut by 5 bases and J by 2 bases, with 11 bases left in between. The germline gives CDR1 MNHEY, CDR2 SMNVEV (reference sequence). This chain's CDR3 is CASSPDPNTDTQYF. The DNA for the CDR3 is TGTGCCAGCAGTCCGGACCCAAACACAGATACGCAGTATTTT.

Written as DNA, the CDR3 is TGTGCCAGCACGTATATCGGACGTATCGGGGAGAAATACAATGAGCAGTTCTTC. Its protein is CASTYIGRIGEKYNEQFF. This sequence joins TRBV6-8 and TRBJ2-1, with D perhaps TRBD2 (5 bases). Looked up from germline, CDR1 is MNHGY and CDR2 is SAAAGT. Trimming took off 7 bases at V and 4 bases at J, with 26 bases between the two ends. The CDR3 consists of 18 residues.

V and J are TRBV19 and TRBJ1-1; D is perhaps TRBD1 (5 bases). V was cut by 0 bases and J by 0 bases, with 11 bases left in between. Germline lookup yields CDR1 LNHDA and CDR2 SQIVND (reference sequence). CDR3 size: 16 residues. This CDR3 is CASSIDQEGMNTEAFF. DNA of the CDR3: TGTGCCAGTAGTATAGATCAGGAGGGGATGAACACTGAAGCTTTCTTT. Full variable domain (missing parts from reference TRBV19 and TRBJ1-1): DGGITQSPKYLFRKEGQNVTLSCEQNLNHDAMYWYRQDPGQGLRLIYYSQIVNDFQKGDIAEGYSVSREKKESFPLTVTSAQKNPTAFYLCASSIDQEGMNTEAFFGQGTRLTVV.

J is TRBJ2-5 and V is TRBV12-3 or TRBV12-4; 7 positions match TRBD1. The CDR3 runs to 14 residues. Trimming cost V 1 base and J 4 bases; bases outside gene matches: 3. DNA of the CDR3: TGTGCCAGCAGTTTAGGAACAGGGGCAGAGACCCAGTACTTC. It specifies CASSLGTGAETQYF.

This clonotype was detected a few times. The chain links TRBV5-4 to TRBJ1-2, with a weak D call TRBD1 (6 bases). The germline V gene has CDR1 SGHNT and CDR2 YYREEE (reference sequence). V dropped 0 bases and J dropped 5 bases, with 11 bases sitting between them. CDR3 length: 14 amino acids. The DNA of the CDR3 is TGTGCCAGCAGCTTGGACAGGGTCGGGTATGGCTACACCTTC. It is translated as CASSLDRVGYGYTF.

The chain has TRBV11-2 and TRBJ1-2, with a tentative D call TRBD1 (6 bases). From germline, CDR1 is SGHAT and CDR2 FQNNGV. The CDR3 is made up of 15 amino acids. V gave up 2 bases and J gave up 4 bases, with 14 bases separating them. CDR3: CASSLKGPGAYGYTF. DNA of the CDR3: TGTGCCAGCAGCTTAAAGGGTCCGGGGGCCTATGGCTACACCTTC. Full variable domain (outside the CDR3, taken from reference TRBV11-2 and TRBJ1-2): EAGVAQSPRYKIIEKRQSVAFWCNPISGHATLYWYQQILGQGPKLLIQFQNNGVVDDSQLPKDRFSAERLKGVDSTLKIQPAKLEDSAVYLCASSLKGPGAYGYTFGSGTRLTVV.

This clonotype occurred once. The chain links TRBV3-1 to TRBJ1-6; D uncertain. This CDR3 is 18 amino acids long. Germline loops: CDR1 LGHDT, CDR2 YNNKEL (reference sequence). Trimming stripped 0 bases from V and 9 bases from J, with 21 bases between. Here the CDR3 reads CASSQEYGRRGMGSPLHF. The DNA for the CDR3 is TGTGCCAGCAGCCAAGAGTACGGCAGGCGGGGAATGGGTTCACCCCTCCACTTT.

The chain carries TRBV19 and TRBJ2-7; 9 nucleotides align to TRBD1. The CDR3 is made up of 13 amino acids. The trim removed 1 base at V and 5 bases at J, leaving 0 bases unmatched. CDR1 and CDR2 from the germline V gene are LNHDA and SQIVND (reference sequence). Here the CDR3 reads CASSIGTGDEQYF. In nucleotides, the CDR3 is TGTGCCAGTAGTATAGGGACAGGGGACGAGCAGTACTTC.

This clonotype has ten or more counts. This chain links TRBV20-1 with TRBJ2-1; unclear D gene. With 3 bases removed from V and 2 bases from J, the gap between germline ends came to 14 bases. CDR1 is DFQATT, CDR2 SNEGSKA, per germline (reference sequence). The CDR3 runs 15 residues. DNA of the CDR3: TGCAGTGCTAGTCCCGAGGAGCGACCCTACAATGAGCAGTTCTTC. Protein sequence: CSASPEERPYNEQFF.

This clonotype was observed many times. This chain joins TRBV12-3 or TRBV12-4 and TRBJ1-2, with D unresolved. This CDR3 contains 13 residues. V lost 3 bases and J 8 bases, leaving 13 bases between the germline ends. CDR3 coding DNA: TGTGCCAGCAGTTTCGACCAATTAGGAGGCTACACCTTC. It is translated as CASSFDQLGGYTF.

V is TRBV19 and J is TRBJ1-6; 7 bases match TRBD1. After removal of 3 bases from V and 3 bases from J, the junction contained 5 bases not matched to a gene. The CDR3 spans 16 residues. Germline lookup yields CDR1 LNHDA and CDR2 SQIVND (reference sequence). DNA for the CDR3: TGTGCCAGTAGTATCGGGACAGAGGGCTATAATTCACCCCTCCACTTT. Its translation: CASSIGTEGYNSPLHF.

In this sample, this clonotype turned up many times. The V call is TRBV12-3 or TRBV12-4, the J call TRBJ2-3, with 11 bases lining up with TRBD2. This CDR3 region has 16 residues. Trimming removed 5 bases from V and 4 bases from J; junction bases left unmatched: 8. CDR3 sequence (DNA): TGTGCCAGCAGTCACCCACTAGCGGGAGAAGCAGATACGCAGTATTTT. Translating gives CASSHPLAGEADTQYF.

The table lists this clonotype with many counts. This chain uses TRBV7-9 with TRBJ1-2; no firm D call. This CDR3 is built from 13 residues. The V gene lost 6 bases and the J gene lost 5 bases, with 13 bases spanning the gap. Germline CDR1 reads SEHNR; CDR2 reads FQNEAQ (reference sequence). Here the CDR3 DNA reads TGTGCCAGCAGGGGTACGGTTTCTTATGGCTACACCTTC. The encoded protein is CASRGTVSYGYTF. The variable domain in full, with the rest retrieved from reference TRBV7-9 and TRBJ1-2, is DTGVSQNPRHKITKRGQNVTFRCDPISEHNRLYWYRQTLGQGPEFLTYFQNEAQLEKSRLLSDRFSAERPKGSFSTLEIQRTEQGDSAMYLCASRGTVSYGYTFGSGTRLTVV.

This clonotype was detected ten times or more. V is TRBV27 and J is TRBJ2-7; 12 bases are shared with TRBD1. V shed 3 bases and J 4 bases; nucleotides not matched to a gene: 4. The CDR3 is 15 residues long. Germline lookup yields CDR1 MNHEY and CDR2 SMNVEV (reference sequence). The CDR3 DNA reads as TGTGCCAGCAGTTTGGGACAGGGGGCCTCTTACGAGCAGTACTTC. Its translation: CASSLGQGASYEQYF.